The clone carrying this TCR beta chain appeared a few times. This specimen comes from a study of blood T cell repertoires in COVID-19. The germline V gene encodes CDR1 MRHNA and CDR2 SNTAGT. The length of the CDR3 is 16 residues. The V and J ends lost 0 bases and 4 bases respectively, with 13 bases between them. The method was immunoSEQ multiplex PCR; TCRdb's version includes in-frame clones alone and lacks a portion of them. This sample yields about 46,000 clones, of which around four fifths are seen a single time; over 5% belongs to the top ten. The J gene is TRBJ2-1, the V gene TRBV6-4, with a possible D match to TRBD2 (7 bases). The origin of this receptor is an elderly woman with acute or convalescent COVID-19. The sequenced material came from peripheral blood. In DNA form, the CDR3 reads TGTGCCAGCAGTGACTCAGGGGGGGGCGGTTACAATGAGCAGTTCTTC. This codes for CASSDSGGGGYNEQFF.